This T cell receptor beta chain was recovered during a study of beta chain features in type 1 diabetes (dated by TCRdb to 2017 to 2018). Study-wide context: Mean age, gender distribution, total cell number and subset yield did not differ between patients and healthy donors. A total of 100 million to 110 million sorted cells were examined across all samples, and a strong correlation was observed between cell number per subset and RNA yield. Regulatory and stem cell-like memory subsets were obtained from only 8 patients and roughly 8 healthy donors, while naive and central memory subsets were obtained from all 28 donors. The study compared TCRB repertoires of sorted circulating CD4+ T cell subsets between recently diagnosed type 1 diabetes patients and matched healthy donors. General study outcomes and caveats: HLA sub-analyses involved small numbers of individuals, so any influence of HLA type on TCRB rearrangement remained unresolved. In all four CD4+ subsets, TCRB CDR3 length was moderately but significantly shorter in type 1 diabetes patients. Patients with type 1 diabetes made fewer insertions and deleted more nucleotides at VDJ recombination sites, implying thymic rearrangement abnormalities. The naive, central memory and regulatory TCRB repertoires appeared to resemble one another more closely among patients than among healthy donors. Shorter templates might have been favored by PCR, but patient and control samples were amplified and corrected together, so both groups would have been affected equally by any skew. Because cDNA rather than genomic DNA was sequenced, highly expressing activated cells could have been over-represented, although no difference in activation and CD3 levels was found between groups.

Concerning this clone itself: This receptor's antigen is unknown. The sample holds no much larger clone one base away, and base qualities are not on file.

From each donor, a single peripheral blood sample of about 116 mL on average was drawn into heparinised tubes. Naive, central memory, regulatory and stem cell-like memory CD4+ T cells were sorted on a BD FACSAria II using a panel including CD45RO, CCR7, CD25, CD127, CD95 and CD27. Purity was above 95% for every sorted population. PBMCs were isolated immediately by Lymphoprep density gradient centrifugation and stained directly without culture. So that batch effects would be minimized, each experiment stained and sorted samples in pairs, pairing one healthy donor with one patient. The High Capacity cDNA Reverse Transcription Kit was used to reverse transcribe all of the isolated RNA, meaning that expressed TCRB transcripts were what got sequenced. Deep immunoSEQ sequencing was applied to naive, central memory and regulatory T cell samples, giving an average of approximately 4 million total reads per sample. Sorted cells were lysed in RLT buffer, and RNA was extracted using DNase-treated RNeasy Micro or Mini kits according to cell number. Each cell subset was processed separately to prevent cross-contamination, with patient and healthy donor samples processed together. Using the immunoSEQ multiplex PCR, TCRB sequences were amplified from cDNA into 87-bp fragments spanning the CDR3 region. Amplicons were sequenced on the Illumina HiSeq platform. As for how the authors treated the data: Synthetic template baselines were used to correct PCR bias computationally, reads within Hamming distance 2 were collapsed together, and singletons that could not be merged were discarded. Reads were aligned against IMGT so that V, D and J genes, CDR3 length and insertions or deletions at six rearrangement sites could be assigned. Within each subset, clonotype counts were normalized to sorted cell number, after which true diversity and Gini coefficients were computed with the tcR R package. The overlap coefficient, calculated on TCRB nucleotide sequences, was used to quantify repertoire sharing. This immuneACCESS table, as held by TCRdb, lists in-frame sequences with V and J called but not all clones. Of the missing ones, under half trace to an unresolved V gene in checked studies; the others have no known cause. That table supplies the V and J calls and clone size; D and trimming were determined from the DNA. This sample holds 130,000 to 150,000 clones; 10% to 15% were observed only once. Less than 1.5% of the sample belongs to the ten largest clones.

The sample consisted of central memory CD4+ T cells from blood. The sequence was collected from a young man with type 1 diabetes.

The CDR3 amino acid sequence is: CASSLRGPQETQYF. The bases are TGTGCCAGCAGCTTGCGGGGGCCTCAAGAGACCCAGTACTTC. The chain uses TRBV5-4 and TRBJ2-5; the D region may be TRBD1 or TRBD2, each matching 6 bases equally. Reading the germline V gene (reference sequence) gives CDR1 SGHNT and CDR2 YYREEE. Trimming removed 1 base from V and 2 bases from J, leaving 9 bases between the germline ends. The CDR3 numbers 14 residues from cysteine through phenylalanine. Of the read, only the CDR3 DNA is kept; its 42 bases are in frame from base 1.